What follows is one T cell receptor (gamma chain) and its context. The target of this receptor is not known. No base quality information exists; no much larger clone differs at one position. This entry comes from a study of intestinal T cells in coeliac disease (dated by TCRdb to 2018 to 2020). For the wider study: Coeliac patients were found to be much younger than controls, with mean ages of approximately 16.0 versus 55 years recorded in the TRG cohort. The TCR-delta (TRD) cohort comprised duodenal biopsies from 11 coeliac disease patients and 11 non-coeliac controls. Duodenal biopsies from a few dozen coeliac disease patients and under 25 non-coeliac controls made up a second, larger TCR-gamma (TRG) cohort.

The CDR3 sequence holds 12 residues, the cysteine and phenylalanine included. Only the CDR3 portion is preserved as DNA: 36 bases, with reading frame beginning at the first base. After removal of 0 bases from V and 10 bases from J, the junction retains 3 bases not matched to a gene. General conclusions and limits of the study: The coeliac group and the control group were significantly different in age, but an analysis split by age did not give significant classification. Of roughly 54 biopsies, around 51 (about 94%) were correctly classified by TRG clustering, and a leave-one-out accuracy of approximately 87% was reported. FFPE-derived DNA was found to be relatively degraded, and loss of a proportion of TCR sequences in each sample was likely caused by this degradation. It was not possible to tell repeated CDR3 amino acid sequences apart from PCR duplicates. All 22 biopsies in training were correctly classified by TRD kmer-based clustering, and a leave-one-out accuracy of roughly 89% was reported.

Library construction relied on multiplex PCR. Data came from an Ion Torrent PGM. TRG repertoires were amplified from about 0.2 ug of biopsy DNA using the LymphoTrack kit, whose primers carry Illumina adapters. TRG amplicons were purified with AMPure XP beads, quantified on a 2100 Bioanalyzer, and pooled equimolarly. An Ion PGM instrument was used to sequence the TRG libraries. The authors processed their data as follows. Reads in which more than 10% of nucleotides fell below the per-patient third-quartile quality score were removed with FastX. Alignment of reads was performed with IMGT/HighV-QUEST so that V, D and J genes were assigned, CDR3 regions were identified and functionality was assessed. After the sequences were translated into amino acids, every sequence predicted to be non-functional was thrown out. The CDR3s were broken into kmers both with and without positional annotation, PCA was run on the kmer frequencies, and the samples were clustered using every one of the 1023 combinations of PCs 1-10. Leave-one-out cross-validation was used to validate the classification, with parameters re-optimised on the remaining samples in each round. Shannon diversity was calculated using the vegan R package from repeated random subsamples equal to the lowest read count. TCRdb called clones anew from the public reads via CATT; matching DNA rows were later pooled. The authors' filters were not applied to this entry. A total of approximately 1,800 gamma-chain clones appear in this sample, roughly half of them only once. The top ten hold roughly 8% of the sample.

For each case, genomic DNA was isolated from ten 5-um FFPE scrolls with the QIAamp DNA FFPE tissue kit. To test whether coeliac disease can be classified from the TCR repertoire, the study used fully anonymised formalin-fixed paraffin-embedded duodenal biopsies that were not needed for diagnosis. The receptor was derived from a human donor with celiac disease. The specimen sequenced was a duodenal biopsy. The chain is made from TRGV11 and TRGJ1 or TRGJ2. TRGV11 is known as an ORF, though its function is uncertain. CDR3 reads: CACWIRHVKKLF. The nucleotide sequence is TGTGCCTGCTGGATTAGGCACGTGAAGAAACTCTTT.